The present T cell receptor (beta chain) was sequenced within a study of sequential checkpoint blockade in melanoma. At the level of the study: Matched biopsies came pretreatment and at week 13 for twenty-two patients.

This clone is classed as medium-sized. Sequencing was performed with immunoSEQ multiplex PCR; in TCRdb, only in-frame clones are kept and a portion is missing. The table lists fewer than 2,000 clones, about 20% of them singletons. Treatment denoted: randomized to nivolumab then ipilimumab (arm A) or the reverse (arm B). This CDR3 has 14 residues. The rearrangement links TRBV1 to TRBJ2-7; the table's TRBD2 call for D was not verified on the DNA. TRBV1 corresponds to a pseudogene. The receptor comes from a human donor with melanoma. Sequences were derived from tumor tissue (inferred from file names), sampled from a patient given nivolumab and ipilimumab in sequence. The CDR3 loop is CTSSAGTNSYEQYF. The CDR3 coding sequence is TGCACCAGCAGCGCCGGGACTAATTCCTACGAGCAGTACTTC.